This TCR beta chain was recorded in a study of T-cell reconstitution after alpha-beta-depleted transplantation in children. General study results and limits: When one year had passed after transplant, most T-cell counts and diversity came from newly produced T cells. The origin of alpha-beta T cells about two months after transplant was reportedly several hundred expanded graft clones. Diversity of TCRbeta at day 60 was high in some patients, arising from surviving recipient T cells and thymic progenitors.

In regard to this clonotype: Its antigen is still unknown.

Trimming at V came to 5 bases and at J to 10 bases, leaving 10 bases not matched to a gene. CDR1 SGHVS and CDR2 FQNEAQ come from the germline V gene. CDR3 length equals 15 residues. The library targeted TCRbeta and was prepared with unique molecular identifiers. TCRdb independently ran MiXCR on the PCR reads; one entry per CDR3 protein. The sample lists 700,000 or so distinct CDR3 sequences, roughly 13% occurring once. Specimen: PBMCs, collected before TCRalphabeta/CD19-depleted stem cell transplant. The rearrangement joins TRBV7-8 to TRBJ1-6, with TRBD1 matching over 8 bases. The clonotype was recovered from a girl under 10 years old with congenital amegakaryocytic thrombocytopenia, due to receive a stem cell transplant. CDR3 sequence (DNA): TGTGCCAGCAGCAGCCTTGACAGGGGCCAATCACCCCTCCACTTT. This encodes CASSSLDRGQSPLHF.